A single T cell receptor beta chain is shown here with its context. Its target is unknown. The authors amplified TCR beta CDR3 regions, and they did so from RNA transcripts for repertoire sequencing. The authors performed first-round RT-PCR with HTBI primers and then a second-round multiplex PCR. TCRdb re-called the multiplex PCR reads with MiXCR, one entry per CDR3 protein. The sample has almost 750,000 distinct CDR3 sequences, around 40% seen once. These data are taken from a study of Graves' ophthalmopathy and Graves' hyperthyroidism. On the study more broadly: Before any treatment, peripheral blood was taken at the initial diagnosis. Study results and limitations: Thyroid clonotypes that were expanded above 0.001 frequency mostly also appeared in blood.

The diagnostic workup employed clinical symptoms, serum thyroxine, TRAb, thyroid ultrasound and orbital computed tomography. The receptor was isolated from an adult man with Graves' ophthalmopathy. The sample was peripheral blood.

CDR3 sequence: CASRAPTYEQYF. DNA for the CDR3: TGTGCCAGCCGGGCACCTACCTACGAGCAGTACTTC. This chain uses TRBV2 with TRBJ2-7; D uncertain. Germline V gene lookup returns CDR1 SNHLY and CDR2 FYNNEI. Deletions cut 8 bases from V and 2 bases from J, with 10 bases between. The CDR3 is 12 amino acids.